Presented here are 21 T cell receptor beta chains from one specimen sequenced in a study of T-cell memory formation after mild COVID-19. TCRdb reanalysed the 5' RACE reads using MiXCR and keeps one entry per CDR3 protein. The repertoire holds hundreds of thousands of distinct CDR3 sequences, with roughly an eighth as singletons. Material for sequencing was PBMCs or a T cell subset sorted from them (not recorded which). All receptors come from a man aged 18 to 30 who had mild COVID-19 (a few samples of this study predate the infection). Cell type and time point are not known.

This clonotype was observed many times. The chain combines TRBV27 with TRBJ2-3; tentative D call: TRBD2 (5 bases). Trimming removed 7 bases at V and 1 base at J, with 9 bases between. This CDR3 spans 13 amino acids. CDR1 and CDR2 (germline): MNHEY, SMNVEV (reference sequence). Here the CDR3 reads CASKSSGTDTQYF. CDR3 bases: TGTGCCAGCAAAAGTAGCGGCACAGATACGCAGTATTTT.

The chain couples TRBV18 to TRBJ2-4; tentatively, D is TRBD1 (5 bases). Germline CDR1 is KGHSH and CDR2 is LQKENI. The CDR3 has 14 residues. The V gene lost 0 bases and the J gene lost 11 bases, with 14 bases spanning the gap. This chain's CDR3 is CASSPPPEGAVQYF. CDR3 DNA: TGTGCCAGCTCACCACCGCCTGAAGGGGCCGTTCAGTACTTC.

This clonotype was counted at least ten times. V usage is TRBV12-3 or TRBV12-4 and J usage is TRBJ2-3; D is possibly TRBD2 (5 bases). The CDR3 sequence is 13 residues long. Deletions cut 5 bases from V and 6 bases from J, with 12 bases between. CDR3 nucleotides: TGTGCCAGCAGTCCACGCCCGGGGGATACGCAGTATTTT. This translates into CASSPRPGDTQYF.

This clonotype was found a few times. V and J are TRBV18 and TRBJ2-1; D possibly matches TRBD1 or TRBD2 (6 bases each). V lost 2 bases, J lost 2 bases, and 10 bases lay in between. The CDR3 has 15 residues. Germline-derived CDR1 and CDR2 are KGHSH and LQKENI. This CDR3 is CASSPGGGAYNEQFF. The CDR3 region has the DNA TGTGCCAGCTCACCAGGGGGCGGGGCCTACAATGAGCAGTTCTTC.

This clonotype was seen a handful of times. In DNA, the CDR3 is TGCGCCAGCAGCAACGGACAGACTAGCACAGATACGCAGTATTTT. Translated, it gives CASSNGQTSTDTQYF. V and J are TRBV5-1 and TRBJ2-3; TRBD1 might be the D (6 bases). Germline V gives CDR1 SGHRS, CDR2 YFSETQ. Between the trimmed V and J ends, which lost 4 bases and 0 bases, there was a span of 12 bases. There are 15 residues in the CDR3.

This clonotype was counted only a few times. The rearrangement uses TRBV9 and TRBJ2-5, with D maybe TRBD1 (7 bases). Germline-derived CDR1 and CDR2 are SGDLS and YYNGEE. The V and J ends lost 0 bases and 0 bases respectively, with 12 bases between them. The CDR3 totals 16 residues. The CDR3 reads CASSVAGGQYQETQYF. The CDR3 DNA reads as TGTGCCAGCAGCGTAGCAGGGGGGCAGTACCAAGAGACCCAGTACTTC.

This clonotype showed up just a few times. The CDR3 loop is CASSLIGAYEQYF. The DNA for the CDR3 is TGTGCCAGCAGTTTGATAGGGGCCTACGAGCAGTACTTC. The chain uses TRBV27 and TRBJ2-7; TRBD1 might be the D (5 bases). In germline, CDR1 is MNHEY, CDR2 SMNVEV (reference sequence). V lost 3 bases and J 2 bases, leaving 8 bases between the germline ends. The CDR3 totals 13 residues.

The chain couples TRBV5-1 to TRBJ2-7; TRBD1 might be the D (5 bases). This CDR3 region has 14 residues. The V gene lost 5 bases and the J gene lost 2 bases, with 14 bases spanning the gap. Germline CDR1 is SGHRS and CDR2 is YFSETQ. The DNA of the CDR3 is TGCGCCAGCAGTTCCCGGACACTTACCTACGAGCAGTACTTC. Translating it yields CASSSRTLTYEQYF.

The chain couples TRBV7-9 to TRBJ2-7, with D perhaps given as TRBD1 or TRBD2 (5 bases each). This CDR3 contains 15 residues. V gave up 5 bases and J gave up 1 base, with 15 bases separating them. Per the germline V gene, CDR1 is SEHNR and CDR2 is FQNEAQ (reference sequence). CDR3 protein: CASSARGRTSYEQYF. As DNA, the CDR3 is TGTGCCAGCAGCGCGAGGGGCAGGACATCCTACGAGCAGTACTTC.

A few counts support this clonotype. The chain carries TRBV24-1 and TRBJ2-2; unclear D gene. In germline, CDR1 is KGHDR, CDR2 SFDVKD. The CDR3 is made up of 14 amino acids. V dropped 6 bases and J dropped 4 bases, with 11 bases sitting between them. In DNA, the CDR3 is TGTGCCACCAGTCCAGCCTTGTTCACCGGGGAGCTGTTTTTT. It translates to CATSPALFTGELFF.

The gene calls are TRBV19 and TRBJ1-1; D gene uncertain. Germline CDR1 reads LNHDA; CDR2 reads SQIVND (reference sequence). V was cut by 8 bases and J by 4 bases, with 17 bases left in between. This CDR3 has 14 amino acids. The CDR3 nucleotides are TGTGCCAGTCCCTTCCGCTGGGGAACCACTGAAGCTTTCTTT. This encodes CASPFRWGTTEAFF.

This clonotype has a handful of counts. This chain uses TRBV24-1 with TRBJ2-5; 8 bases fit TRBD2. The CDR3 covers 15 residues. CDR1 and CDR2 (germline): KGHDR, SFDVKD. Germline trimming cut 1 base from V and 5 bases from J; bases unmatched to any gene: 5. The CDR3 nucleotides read TGTGCCACCAGTGATTTTAGCGGGGTTTGGGAGACCCAGTACTTC. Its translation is CATSDFSGVWETQYF.

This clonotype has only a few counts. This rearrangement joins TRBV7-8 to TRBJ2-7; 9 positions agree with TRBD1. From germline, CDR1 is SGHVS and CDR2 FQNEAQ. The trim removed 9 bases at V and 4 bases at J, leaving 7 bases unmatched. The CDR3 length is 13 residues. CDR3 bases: TGTGCCAGTACAAACAGGGGGCTGTACGAGCAGTACTTC. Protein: CASTNRGLYEQYF.

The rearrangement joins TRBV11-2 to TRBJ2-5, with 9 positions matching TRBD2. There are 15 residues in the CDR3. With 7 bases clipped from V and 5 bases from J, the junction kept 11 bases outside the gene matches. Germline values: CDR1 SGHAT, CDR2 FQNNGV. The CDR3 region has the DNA TGTGCCAGCACCATTCCGGGACTAGCTGGGGAGACCCAGTACTTC. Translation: CASTIPGLAGETQYF. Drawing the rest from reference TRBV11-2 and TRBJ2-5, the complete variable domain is EAGVAQSPRYKIIEKRQSVAFWCNPISGHATLYWYQQILGQGPKLLIQFQNNGVVDDSQLPKDRFSAERLKGVDSTLKIQPAKLEDSAVYLCASTIPGLAGETQYFGPGTRLLVL.

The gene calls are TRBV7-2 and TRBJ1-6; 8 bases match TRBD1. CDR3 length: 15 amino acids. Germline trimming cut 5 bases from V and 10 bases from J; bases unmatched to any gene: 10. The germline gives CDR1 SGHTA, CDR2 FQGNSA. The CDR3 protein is CASSTRGLAESPLHF. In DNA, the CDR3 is TGTGCCAGCAGCACCAGGGGGCTTGCAGAATCACCCCTCCACTTT.

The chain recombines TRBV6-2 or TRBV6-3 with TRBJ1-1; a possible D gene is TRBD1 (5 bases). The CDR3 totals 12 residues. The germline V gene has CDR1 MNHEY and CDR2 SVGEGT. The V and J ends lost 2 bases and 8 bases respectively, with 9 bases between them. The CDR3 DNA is TGTGCCAGCAGTTACCGGCAGGGAGAAGCTTTCTTT. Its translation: CASSYRQGEAFF.

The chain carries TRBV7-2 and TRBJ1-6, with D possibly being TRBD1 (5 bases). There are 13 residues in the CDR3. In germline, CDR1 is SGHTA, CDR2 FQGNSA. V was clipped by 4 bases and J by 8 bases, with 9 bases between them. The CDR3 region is CASSSDRDSPLHF. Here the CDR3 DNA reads TGTGCCAGCAGCTCAGACAGAGATTCACCCCTCCACTTT.

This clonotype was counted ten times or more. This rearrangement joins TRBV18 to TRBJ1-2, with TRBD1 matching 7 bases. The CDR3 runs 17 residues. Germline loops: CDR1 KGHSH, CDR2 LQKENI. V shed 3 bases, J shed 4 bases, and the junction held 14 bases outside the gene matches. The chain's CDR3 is CASSPNQYIDRAYGYTF. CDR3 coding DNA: TGTGCCAGCTCACCTAACCAGTATATCGACAGGGCCTATGGCTACACCTTC.

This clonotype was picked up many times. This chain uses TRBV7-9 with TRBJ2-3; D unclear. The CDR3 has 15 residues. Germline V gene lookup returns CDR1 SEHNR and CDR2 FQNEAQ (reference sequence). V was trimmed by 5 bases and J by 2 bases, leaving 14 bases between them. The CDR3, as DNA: TGTGCCAGCAGCGAAAGGTCCATTCACACAGATACGCAGTATTTT. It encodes CASSERSIHTDTQYF.

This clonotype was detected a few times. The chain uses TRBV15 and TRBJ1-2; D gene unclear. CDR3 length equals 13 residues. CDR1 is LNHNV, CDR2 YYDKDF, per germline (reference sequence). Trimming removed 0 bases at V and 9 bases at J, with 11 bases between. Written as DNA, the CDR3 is TGTGCCACCAGCAGAGATTGGATAGGGAGCTACACCTTC. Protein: CATSRDWIGSYTF.

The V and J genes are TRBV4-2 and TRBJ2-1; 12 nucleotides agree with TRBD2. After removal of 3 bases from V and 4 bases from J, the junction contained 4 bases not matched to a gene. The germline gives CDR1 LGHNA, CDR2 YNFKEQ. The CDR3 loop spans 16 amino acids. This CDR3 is CASSQAGTSGYNEQFF. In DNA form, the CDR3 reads TGTGCCAGCAGCCAGGCCGGGACTAGCGGGTACAATGAGCAGTTCTTC.